Listed here is a single TCR beta chain. The source of the sample is a study of shared T cell receptors in the human thymus. TCRdb's table, derived via immunoSEQ multiplex PCR, lists solely in-frame clones and lacks some. The data show 500,000 to 750,000 clones, with 70% to 90% seen just once and about 0.01% held by the top ten. This sample also belongs to another study, concerning human thymus T cells. That work adds: Resections obtained during corrective heart surgery supplied the thymus tissue. Repertoires sampled from thymus and blood appeared biased in V and J gene usage. Related studies found that unrelated individuals share highly overlapping thymic repertoires.

This receptor was taken from a boy under three years old with a congenital heart defect. The sequencing sample was made of thymocytes.

The CDR3 here is CAWRIPGLADPRTDTQYF. The CDR3 nucleotides read TGTGCCTGGAGGATCCCGGGACTAGCGGATCCTCGCACAGATACGCAGTATTTT. This chain connects TRBV30 to TRBJ2-3; 11 bases are a match to TRBD2. V was pared by 3 bases and J by 1 base, with 12 bases of the junction left unmatched. Germline CDR1 is GTSNPN and CDR2 is SVGIG (reference sequence). The CDR3 sequence is 18 residues long.